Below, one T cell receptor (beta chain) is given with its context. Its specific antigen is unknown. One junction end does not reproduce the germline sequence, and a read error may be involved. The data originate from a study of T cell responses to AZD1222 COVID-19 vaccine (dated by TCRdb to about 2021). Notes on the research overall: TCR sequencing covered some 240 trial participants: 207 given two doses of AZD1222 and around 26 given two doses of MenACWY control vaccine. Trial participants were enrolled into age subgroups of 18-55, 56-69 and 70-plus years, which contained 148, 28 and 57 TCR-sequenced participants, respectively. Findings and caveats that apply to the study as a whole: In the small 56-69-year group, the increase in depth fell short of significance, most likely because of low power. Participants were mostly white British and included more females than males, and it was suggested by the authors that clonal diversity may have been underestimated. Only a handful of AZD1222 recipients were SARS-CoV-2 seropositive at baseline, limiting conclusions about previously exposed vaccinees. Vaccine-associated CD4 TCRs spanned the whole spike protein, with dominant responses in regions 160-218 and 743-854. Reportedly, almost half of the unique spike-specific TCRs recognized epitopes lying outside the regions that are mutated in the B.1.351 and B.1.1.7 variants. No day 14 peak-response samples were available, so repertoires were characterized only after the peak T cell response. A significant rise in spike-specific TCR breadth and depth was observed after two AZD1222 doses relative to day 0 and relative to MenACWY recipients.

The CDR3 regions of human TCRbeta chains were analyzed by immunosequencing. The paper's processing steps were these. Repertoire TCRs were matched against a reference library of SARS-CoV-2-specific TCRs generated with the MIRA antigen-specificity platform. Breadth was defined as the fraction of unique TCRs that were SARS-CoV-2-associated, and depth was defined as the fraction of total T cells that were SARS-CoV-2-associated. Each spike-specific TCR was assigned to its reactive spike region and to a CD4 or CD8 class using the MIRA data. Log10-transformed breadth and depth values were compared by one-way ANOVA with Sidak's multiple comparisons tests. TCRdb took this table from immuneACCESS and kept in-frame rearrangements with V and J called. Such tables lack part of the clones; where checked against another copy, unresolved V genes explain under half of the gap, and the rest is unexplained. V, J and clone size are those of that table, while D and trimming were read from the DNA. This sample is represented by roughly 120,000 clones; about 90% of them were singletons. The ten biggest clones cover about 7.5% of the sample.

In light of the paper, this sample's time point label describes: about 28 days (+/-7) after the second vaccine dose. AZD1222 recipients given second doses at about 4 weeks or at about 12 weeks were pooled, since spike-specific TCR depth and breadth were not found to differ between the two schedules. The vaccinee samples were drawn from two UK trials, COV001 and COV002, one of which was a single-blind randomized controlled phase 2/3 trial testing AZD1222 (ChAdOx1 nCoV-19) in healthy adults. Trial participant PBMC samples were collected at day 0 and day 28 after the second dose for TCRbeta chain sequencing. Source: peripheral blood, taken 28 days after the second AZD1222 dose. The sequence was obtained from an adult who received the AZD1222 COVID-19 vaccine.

CDR3 region: CASSPPPGGTDTQYF. The DNA reads as follows: TGTGCCAGCTCCCCACCCCCCGGGGGAACAGATACGCAGTATTTT. The rearrangement combines TRBV18 with TRBJ2-3, with TRBD2 as a weak D call on 6 bases. CDR1 and CDR2, per the germline V gene, are KGHSH and LQKENI. Its CDR3 holds 15 amino acids, cysteine through phenylalanine. Solely the CDR3 DNA is kept, with 45 bases framed from the first base.